This T cell receptor (beta chain) was captured by sequencing in a study of T cell responses to AZD1222 COVID-19 vaccine. Unmatched junction bases numbered 7, after V lost 5 bases and J lost 2 bases. CDR3 length: 16 amino acids. CDR1 is MGHDK and CDR2 is SYGVNS in the germline V gene. This clone is a singleton in its sample. Its antigen remains unknown. The study's findings and limits: Among spike-specific TCRs, nearly half reportedly target unmutated variant regions.

Repertoires were generated with immunoSEQ multiplex PCR, while TCRdb's copy carries only in-frame clones and drops some. The table has over 140,000 clones, roughly 92% seen once. This TCR came from an adult in good health. The material was peripheral blood, obtained on day 0 of AZD1222 vaccination. V gene TRBV25-1 combines with J gene TRBJ2-7; 12 bases line up with TRBD2. In DNA, the CDR3 is TGTGCCAGCAGTCTCCCTAGCGGGGGGGCAGCCTACGAGCAGTACTTC. Residues: CASSLPSGGAAYEQYF.